A single TCR beta chain is shown here with its context. The antigen remains undetermined. The data were taken from a study of shared clonotypes between healthy human individuals. The wider study: Per donor, three plates held CD4 naive cells, three held CD4 memory, two held CD8 naive and one held CD8 memory. Regarding the study as a whole: The expectation was that sequencing depth would affect clonotype sharing among donors.

The CDR3 consists of 14 residues. Germline V gives CDR1 KGHSH, CDR2 LQKENI. Trimming shortened V by 3 bases and J by 6 bases, and 14 bases separated the two germline ends. Donors included only healthy HIV-negative adults lacking recent acute infections or vaccinations. Everyone who donated was a Caucasian adult who lived in Nashville, Tennessee. Using immunoSEQ multiplex PCR, the repertoire was profiled, and TCRdb retains in-frame clones only, with some absent. The sample holds over 1.5 million clones, around 98% seen once. The sequenced material came from naive CD4+ T cells sorted from blood. Subset defined: CD45RA+ positively selected. This sequence was found in a man aged 25 to 45 in good health. The chain joins TRBV18 to TRBJ1-2; D is perhaps TRBD1 (5 bases). CDR3 bases: TGTGCCAGCTCACCGGGGCAGAAAAGAAATGGCTACACCTTC. Amino acids: CASSPGQKRNGYTF.